Only a few counts were recorded for the clone carrying this TCR beta chain. Antigen: not known. Other DNA sequences from this sample encode an identical CDR3 as well. The germline gives CDR1 SGHTA, CDR2 FQGNSA. The CDR3 is 14 residues long. Trimming removed 5 bases from V and 1 base from J, with 12 bases in between. The sample originates from a study of beta chain features in type 1 diabetes. Study outcomes and limitations: There was a moderate but significant shortening of TCRB CDR3s in all four CD4+ subsets of Type 1 diabetes patients.

Since all of the isolated RNA was reverse transcribed, expressed TCRB transcripts were what got sequenced. TCRdb keeps only in-frame clones here, not all; method: immunoSEQ multiplex PCR. The data hold hundreds of thousands of clones, with around 13% observed a single time. This sequence originates from a man aged 18 to 29 in good health. Input material: naive CD4+ T cells from blood. This rearrangement joins TRBV7-2 to TRBJ2-7; the D gene is possibly TRBD2 (5 bases). The CDR3: CASSLGGQSYEQYF. The CDR3 nucleotides are TGTGCCAGCAGCCTTGGCGGGCAGTCCTACGAGCAGTACTTC.